The 23 T cell receptor beta chains below were found in one sample sequenced in a study of T cells in Graves' hyperthyroidism and ophthalmopathy. TCR beta CDR3 region amplification was performed from RNA transcripts. The HTBI primer set served for first-round RT-PCR of the TCR CDR3. TCRdb reanalysed the multiplex PCR reads using MiXCR and keeps one entry per CDR3 protein. This table holds about 560,000 distinct CDR3 sequences, around 15% found once. Specimen: blood. The receptors stem from a woman younger than 30 with Graves' hyperthyroidism.

This clonotype was observed once. This sequence joins TRBV19 and TRBJ1-2, with D possibly matching TRBD1 (5 bases). CDR1 is LNHDA, CDR2 SQIVND, per germline (reference sequence). The CDR3 covers 14 residues. Trimming stripped 2 bases from V and 8 bases from J, with 15 bases between. CDR3 protein: CASSISLGTRGYTF. CDR3 DNA: TGTGCCAGTAGTATAAGTCTGGGGACCCGCGGCTACACCTTC.

With regard to this clonotype: A read error is possible here, since a much larger clone lies one base away. The chain employs TRBV2 and TRBJ2-5; 11 nucleotides line up with TRBD2. J was trimmed by 4 bases and V by 0 bases; bases with no gene match: 13. Looked up from germline, CDR1 is SNHLY and CDR2 is FYNNEI. This CDR3 has 19 amino acids. The CDR3 DNA sequence: TGTGCCAGCAGTGAAGCAGCGAGACTAGCGGGACCGTACCGAGAGACCCAGTACTTC. Translation: CASSEAARLAGPYRETQYF. Filled out from reference TRBV2 and TRBJ2-5, the complete variable domain reads EPEVTQTPSHQVTQMGQEVILRCVPISNHLYFYWYRQILGQKVEFLVSFYNNEISEKSEIFDDQFSVERPDGSNFTLKIRSTKLEDSAMYFCASSEAARLAGPYRETQYFGPGTRLLVL.

The chain has TRBV6-1 and TRBJ1-1; D is uncertain. The CDR3 is made up of 13 amino acids. V was trimmed by 6 bases and J by 0 bases, leaving 8 bases between them. Germline V gene lookup returns CDR1 MNHNS and CDR2 SASEGT. The CDR3 DNA sequence: TGTGCCAGCAGCAACACGTTGAACACTGAAGCTTTCTTT. Amino acid sequence: CASSNTLNTEAFF.

In this sample, this clonotype turned up many times. The chain has TRBV20-1 and TRBJ1-2; D is unresolved. Germline V gene lookup returns CDR1 DFQATT and CDR2 SNEGSKA (reference sequence). V was clipped by 4 bases and J by 0 bases, with 12 bases between them. This CDR3 contains 14 residues. CDR3: CSAKKATPNYGYTF. The DNA for the CDR3 is TGCAGTGCTAAGAAGGCTACCCCTAACTATGGCTACACCTTC.

This chain's CDR3 is CASSAGTKNIQYF. The CDR3, as DNA: TGTGCCAGCAGCGCCGGGACAAAAAACATTCAGTACTTC. The V call is TRBV9, the J call TRBJ2-4; perhaps TRBD1 as D (6 bases). The CDR3 sequence is 13 residues long. V was cut by 3 bases and J by 4 bases, with 8 bases left in between. Germline CDR1 reads SGDLS; CDR2 reads YYNGEE.

The genes are TRBV5-4 and TRBJ1-2; D ambiguous. The V gene's germline CDR1 is SGHNT and CDR2 YYREEE (reference sequence). The V end lost 0 bases, the J end lost 7 bases, and 10 bases lay between the germline ends. The CDR3 sequence is 13 residues long. The CDR3 nucleotides read TGTGCCAGCAGCTTGGCCGCGGCGGGTGGCTACACCTTC. Amino acid sequence: CASSLAAAGGYTF.

This sequence joins TRBV6-1 and TRBJ2-4; possible D gene TRBD1, 6 bases. The CDR3 is 16 amino acids. The germline V and J ends were trimmed by 7 bases and 1 base, with 17 bases remaining between them. CDR1 and CDR2 (germline): MNHNS, SASEGT. The chain's CDR3 is CASNLSGTGAKNIQYF. CDR3 DNA: TGTGCCAGCAACTTGAGTGGAACAGGGGCCAAAAACATTCAGTACTTC.

This clonotype was recorded at least ten times. The chain is built from TRBV6-1 and TRBJ2-3; 10 bases map to TRBD2. Germline V lookup: CDR1 MNHNS, CDR2 SASEGT. After removal of 4 bases from V and 1 base from J, the junction contained 8 bases not matched to a gene. The CDR3 is made up of 17 amino acids. The DNA of the CDR3 is TGTGCCAGCAGTGCTCGGACTAGCGGCGCCCGCACAGATACGCAGTATTTT. Its translation is CASSARTSGARTDTQYF.

This clonotype was counted a few times. The V call is TRBV11-3, the J call TRBJ2-5; a possible D gene is TRBD1 (6 bases). V was trimmed by 2 bases and J by 10 bases, leaving 20 bases between them. In germline, CDR1 is SGHNT, CDR2 YENEEA. The CDR3 contains 15 residues. Here the CDR3 DNA reads TGTGCCAGCAGCTTATATGGGACAAGGGACGGAGGCCAGTACTTC. This translates into CASSLYGTRDGGQYF.

The gene calls are TRBV7-2 and TRBJ2-7, with D hard to call. The ends were cut back, 2 bases at V and 0 bases at J, with 11 bases in the middle. The CDR3 runs to 15 residues. Germline V gene data show CDR1 as SGHTA and CDR2 as FQGNSA. CDR3 residues: CASSLLASSSYEQYF. In DNA, the CDR3 is TGTGCCAGCAGCTTACTCGCCTCGAGCTCCTACGAGCAGTACTTC.

This clonotype was seen repeatedly, ten times or more. The rearrangement uses TRBV11-2 and TRBJ2-7; no clear D gene. Germline loops: CDR1 SGHAT, CDR2 FQNNGV. V shed 4 bases and J shed 7 bases, with 17 bases lying between them. This CDR3 region has 14 residues. The CDR3 reads CASSSGAFREEQYF. For the CDR3, the DNA is TGTGCCAGCAGCTCAGGAGCGTTCCGAGAAGAGCAGTACTTC.

This clonotype occurred many times. The chain joins TRBV28 to TRBJ2-7; 10 bases match TRBD1. The J segment lost 7 bases and the V segment lost 6 bases, leaving 12 bases of the junction unmatched. The V gene's germline CDR1 is MDHEN and CDR2 SYDVKM. The CDR3 totals 15 residues. The CDR3 DNA reads as TGTGCCAGCAGCCCGGACAGGGGGAAGCCTCGTGAGCAGTACTTC. This codes for CASSPDRGKPREQYF.

This clonotype was counted ten times or more. J is TRBJ2-7 and V is TRBV28, with no clear D. From germline, CDR1 is MDHEN and CDR2 SYDVKM. V was clipped by 7 bases and J by 2 bases, with 15 bases between them. The CDR3 totals 14 residues. The CDR3 is CASIQLSNPYEQYF. The CDR3 DNA is TGTGCCAGCATTCAGCTCAGTAACCCCTACGAGCAGTACTTC.

This clonotype was seen a few times. The rearrangement joins TRBV3-1 to TRBJ1-2; D is unclear. The CDR3 has 14 residues. Germline lookup yields CDR1 LGHDT and CDR2 YNNKEL (reference sequence). The V end was cut by 3 bases, the J end by 4 bases, with 12 bases between. The CDR3 sequence is CASSHSSGGYGYTF. The DNA for the CDR3 is TGTGCCAGCAGCCACAGCAGTGGAGGCTATGGCTACACCTTC.

This clonotype occurred a few times. The gene calls are TRBV4-2 and TRBJ2-1, with 7 nucleotides matching TRBD1. From germline, CDR1 is LGHNA and CDR2 YNFKEQ. The junction had 8 bases not matched to a gene; V was cut back by 4 bases and J by 5 bases. This CDR3 spans 15 amino acids. The CDR3 DNA is TGTGCCAGCAGCCTAACCCGGGACAGTAACAATGAGCAGTTCTTC. Translation: CASSLTRDSNNEQFF.

This clonotype showed up just a few times. The J gene is TRBJ2-1, the V gene TRBV9; no firm D call. The V and J ends lost 0 bases and 8 bases respectively, with 3 bases between them. This CDR3 is 11 amino acids long. CDR1 and CDR2 from the germline V gene are SGDLS and YYNGEE. CDR3 sequence (DNA): TGTGCCAGCAGCGTAGACTATGAGCAGTTCTTC. Translated: CASSVDYEQFF.

The chain joins TRBV9 to TRBJ1-1, with unresolved D. The CDR3 totals 14 residues. CDR1 is SGDLS, CDR2 YYNGEE, per germline. V lost 0 bases and J lost 0, with 6 bases in between. CDR3 protein: CASSVVRVNTEAFF. In DNA form, the CDR3 reads TGTGCCAGCAGCGTAGTAAGGGTGAACACTGAAGCTTTCTTT.

This clonotype was detected a few times. The CDR3 nucleotides are TGCGCCAGCAGCCAAGACGGGACAGAAGCTTTCTTT. It encodes CASSQDGTEAFF. J is TRBJ1-1 and V is TRBV4-3; weak D call: TRBD1 (6 bases). The germline V gene encodes CDR1 LGHNA and CDR2 YSLEER. Trimming removed 0 bases from V and 8 bases from J, with 7 bases in between. The CDR3 spans 12 residues.

J is TRBJ1-2 and V is TRBV2; D gene unclear. Germline values: CDR1 SNHLY, CDR2 FYNNEI. Trimming took off 7 bases at V and 5 bases at J, with 14 bases between the two ends. The CDR3 contains 13 residues. The CDR3 loop reads CASKRETVYGYTF. CDR3 sequence (DNA): TGTGCCAGCAAGAGGGAAACGGTTTATGGCTACACCTTC.

V is TRBV19 and J is TRBJ1-5; possible D gene TRBD1, 5 bases. This CDR3 is 15 amino acids long. Germline V gene data show CDR1 as LNHDA and CDR2 as SQIVND (reference sequence). This chain's CDR3 is CANPGGGDSNQPQHF. CDR3 coding DNA: TGTGCAAACCCCGGGGGTGGGGATAGCAATCAGCCCCAGCATTTT. Together with reference TRBV19 and TRBJ1-5, the CDR3 gives the full variable domain: DGGITQSPKYLFRKEGQNVTLSCEQNLNHDAMYWYRQDPGQGLRLIYYSQIVNDFQKGDIAEGYSVSREKKESFPLTVTSAQKNPTAFYLCANPGGGDSNQPQHFGDGTRLSIL.

In this sample, this clonotype turned up many times. This sequence joins TRBV11-2 and TRBJ2-1, with 10 bases fitting TRBD1. With 1 base clipped from V and 5 bases from J, the junction kept 8 bases outside the gene matches. The CDR3 sequence is 17 residues long. The germline gives CDR1 SGHAT, CDR2 FQNNGV. The DNA of the CDR3 is TGTGCCAGCAGCTTAGCCCCCTGGGACAGGGGAGACAATGAGCAGTTCTTC. Amino acid sequence: CASSLAPWDRGDNEQFF. Drawing the rest from reference TRBV11-2 and TRBJ2-1, the complete variable domain is EAGVAQSPRYKIIEKRQSVAFWCNPISGHATLYWYQQILGQGPKLLIQFQNNGVVDDSQLPKDRFSAERLKGVDSTLKIQPAKLEDSAVYLCASSLAPWDRGDNEQFFGPGTRLTVL.

This clonotype was seen at least ten times. The chain uses TRBV30 and TRBJ1-2; D ambiguous. Germline V gene lookup returns CDR1 GTSNPN and CDR2 SVGIG (reference sequence). CDR3 length equals 11 residues. V shed 1 base and J shed 8 bases, with 8 bases lying between them. CDR3 nucleotide sequence: TGTGCCTGGAGTGCGATTCGGGGCTACACCTTC. This sequence encodes CAWSAIRGYTF.

This chain connects TRBV3-1 to TRBJ1-3, with D unresolved. The ends were cut back, 5 bases at V and 0 bases at J, with 8 bases in the middle. The CDR3 has 14 amino acids. Germline V CDR1 and CDR2: LGHDT, YNNKEL (reference sequence). CDR3 region: CASSFQASGNTIYF. In DNA, the CDR3 is TGTGCCAGCAGCTTCCAAGCCTCTGGAAACACCATATATTTT. Using reference TRBV3-1 and TRBJ1-3 for the parts outside the CDR3, the full variable domain is DTAVSQTPKYLVTQMGNDKSIKCEQNLGHDTMYWYKQDSKKFLKIMFSYNNKELIINETVPNRFSPKSPDKAHLNLHINSLELGDSAVYFCASSFQASGNTIYFGEGSWLTVV.